These 30 T cell receptor beta chains were sequenced from one sample in a study of cytomegalovirus exposure and HLA in healthy donors. The PCR used 60 Vbeta and 13 Jbeta primers. Produced via immunoSEQ multiplex PCR; TCRdb's table is partial and in-frame only. The sample holds 95,000 to 100,000 clones, 60% to 80% seen once. The sequencing input was PBMCs. These receptors originate from a female donor in good health and CMV-seronegative.

The V call is TRBV11-3, the J call TRBJ2-1; D unclear. Germline V gene lookup returns CDR1 SGHNT and CDR2 YENEEA. This CDR3 has 13 residues. V was cut by 1 base and J by 4 bases, with 5 bases left in between. This CDR3 reads CASSLAGYNEQFF. The CDR3 DNA reads as TGTGCCAGCAGCTTAGCCGGTTACAATGAGCAGTTCTTC.

The chain employs TRBV2 and TRBJ2-7; 8 nucleotides line up with TRBD2. The CDR3 extends over 14 amino acids. J was trimmed by 2 bases and V by 7 bases; bases with no gene match: 7. The V gene's germline CDR1 is SNHLY and CDR2 FYNNEI. CDR3 DNA sequence: TGTGCCAGCAAAAGGCGGGAGGTCACCTACGAGCAGTACTTC. Protein product: CASKRREVTYEQYF.

V gene TRBV7-9 combines with J gene TRBJ2-7; TRBD1 might be the D (6 bases). Germline CDR1 is SEHNR and CDR2 is FQNEAQ (reference sequence). V gave up 1 base and J gave up 2 bases, with 9 bases separating them. The CDR3 totals 14 residues. As DNA, the CDR3 is TGTGCCAGCAGCTTAGGGACAGAGCCCTACGAGCAGTACTTC. As protein: CASSLGTEPYEQYF.

This clone was found once. This chain uses TRBV2 with TRBJ1-4; D remains unclear. Germline CDR1 and CDR2: SNHLY and FYNNEI. With 4 bases removed from V and 0 bases from J, the gap between germline ends came to 9 bases. The CDR3 runs to 15 residues. The CDR3 loop is CASSGAGSTNEKLFF. CDR3 in DNA: TGTGCCAGCAGTGGAGCCGGGTCAACTAATGAAAAACTGTTTTTT.

This clone was observed once. J is TRBJ1-3 and V is TRBV6-5; the D is unclear. The V and J ends lost 7 bases and 5 bases respectively, with 18 bases between them. Germline V gene sequence: CDR1 MNHEY, CDR2 SVGAGI. This CDR3 is 15 amino acids long. The CDR3 here is CASMPGLLSRNTIYF. CDR3 nucleotide sequence: TGTGCCAGCATGCCAGGCCTTCTCTCCAGAAACACCATATATTTT.

This clone was observed a single time. The chain combines TRBV7-3 with TRBJ2-3, with TRBD2 matching 7 bases. V shed 4 bases and J 1 base; nucleotides not matched to a gene: 11. The CDR3 extends over 17 amino acids. CDR1 is SGHTA and CDR2 is FQGTGA in the germline V gene. CDR3 coding DNA: TGTGCCAGCAGCTCCTGGCCCTTGGGGGGGGGCACAGATACGCAGTATTTT. Protein sequence: CASSSWPLGGGTDTQYF.

The rearrangement joins TRBV18 to TRBJ1-1; D is unclear. Trimming removed 3 bases at V and 1 base at J, with 12 bases between. The CDR3 covers 15 residues. From germline, CDR1 is KGHSH and CDR2 LQKENI. DNA of the CDR3: TGTGCCAGCTCACCCGGCGGATCCGAGAACACTGAAGCTTTCTTT. Its protein is CASSPGGSENTEAFF. The full variable domain, with the rest looked up from reference TRBV18 and TRBJ1-1, is NAGVMQNPRHLVRRRGQEARLRCSPMKGHSHVYWYRQLPEEGLKFMVYLQKENIIDESGMPKERFSAEFPKEGPSILRIQQVVRGDSAAYFCASSPGGSENTEAFFGQGTRLTVV.

V and J are TRBV21-1 and TRBJ1-1. TRBV21-1 is reported as a pseudogene. The CDR3 contains 17 residues. The CDR3 is CASSPGRKGLTNTEAFF. The CDR3 coding sequence is TGTGCCAGCAGCCCTGGGAGAAAGGGCTTAACGAACACTGAAGCTTTCTTT.

In the case of this clone: Other nucleotide sequences in the sample specify the same CDR3. The chain combines TRBV28 with TRBJ1-1; D may be TRBD1 (5 bases). The length of the CDR3 is 13 residues. Germline values: CDR1 MDHEN, CDR2 SYDVKM. Trimming cost V 5 bases and J 0 bases, with 7 bases left between them. The CDR3 DNA is TGTGCCAGCAGTCCGACAGTGAACACTGAAGCTTTCTTT. Amino acids: CASSPTVNTEAFF. Using reference TRBV28 and TRBJ1-1 for the parts outside the CDR3, the full variable domain is DVKVTQSSRYLVKRTGEKVFLECVQDMDHENMFWYRQDPGLGLRLIYFSYDVKMKEKGDIPEGYSVSREKKERFSLILESASTNQTSMYLCASSPTVNTEAFFGQGTRLTVV.

This clone is a singleton in its sample. The chain uses TRBV25-1 and TRBJ2-7; 8 bases agree with TRBD2. With V trimmed by 6 bases and J by 3 bases, 7 bases remained unmatched. The length of the CDR3 is 14 residues. The V gene's germline CDR1 is MGHDK and CDR2 SYGVNS. DNA of the CDR3: TGTGCCAGCAGCTCTTCGGGGGGGAGCTACGAGCAGTACTTC. It specifies CASSSSGGSYEQYF.

This clone was found once. V and J are TRBV2 and TRBJ2-5, with 8 bases that match TRBD1. This CDR3 comprises 14 residues. Germline trimming cut 6 bases from V and 1 base from J; bases unmatched to any gene: 4. The germline V gene has CDR1 SNHLY and CDR2 FYNNEI. The CDR3 reads CASRQTGAQETQYF. The DNA for the CDR3 is TGTGCCAGCAGACAGACAGGGGCCCAAGAGACCCAGTACTTC.

The chain employs TRBV4-3 and TRBJ1-6; D is possibly TRBD1 (6 bases). The CDR3 runs 15 residues. Trimming removed 0 bases at V and 10 bases at J, with 13 bases between. The germline V gene encodes CDR1 LGHNA and CDR2 YSLEER. CDR3 protein: CASSQDEQGISPLHF. CDR3 nucleotides: TGCGCCAGCAGCCAAGATGAACAGGGAATATCACCCCTCCACTTT.

This clone was picked up a small number of times. This chain links TRBV6-1 with TRBJ2-6; D is ambiguous. CDR1 is MNHNS and CDR2 is SASEGT in the germline V gene. Trimming left V 2 bases short and J 0 bases short, with 14 bases between. This CDR3 contains 18 residues. The CDR3 loop reads CASSEKSGRISGANVLTF. The CDR3 nucleotides read TGTGCCAGCAGTGAAAAGTCAGGCAGAATCTCTGGGGCCAACGTCCTGACTTTC.

This chain joins TRBV20-1 and TRBJ2-1; possible D gene TRBD1, 6 bases. CDR3 length: 11 amino acids. CDR1 is DFQATT, CDR2 SNEGSKA, per germline (reference sequence). Trimming stripped 5 bases from V and 4 bases from J, with 6 bases between. In nucleotides, the CDR3 is TGCAGTGCTGGACAGTACAATGAGCAGTTCTTC. This gives the protein CSAGQYNEQFF.

CDR3: CASSLAGGGGYEQYF. CDR3 DNA sequence: TGTGCCAGCAGCTTAGCCGGGGGAGGGGGATACGAGCAGTACTTC. V gene TRBV7-2 combines with J gene TRBJ2-7; maybe TRBD2 (7 bases). Trimming stripped 0 bases from V and 4 bases from J, with 13 bases between. The CDR3 contains 15 residues. In germline, CDR1 is SGHTA, CDR2 FQGNSA.

The chain uses TRBV6-5 and TRBJ2-7; 11 nucleotides match TRBD1. V dropped 6 bases and J dropped 4; count of bases not matched to a gene: 8. Germline-derived CDR1 and CDR2 are MNHEY and SVGAGI. This CDR3 spans 15 amino acids. In DNA, the CDR3 is TGTGCCAGCAGCCGGGACAGGGGGAAAAAATACGAGCAGTACTTC. It translates to CASSRDRGKKYEQYF.

The rearrangement joins TRBV5-1 to TRBJ1-6; TRBD1 matches 8 bases. Unmatched junction bases numbered 8, after V lost 2 bases and J lost 7 bases. CDR1 is SGHRS and CDR2 is YFSETQ in the germline V gene. This CDR3 is 16 amino acids long. Written as DNA, the CDR3 is TGCGCCAGCAGCTTACGAGGGACAGGCGAAAATTCACCCCTCCACTTT. Its protein is CASSLRGTGENSPLHF.

This clone was observed a few times. This chain links TRBV11-3 with TRBJ2-1; 8 bases are shared with TRBD2. This CDR3 region has 15 residues. V shed 1 base and J 9 bases; nucleotides not matched to a gene: 8. Per germline, CDR1 SGHNT and CDR2 YENEEA. This CDR3 is CASSLGGTRRGEQFF. CDR3 in DNA: TGTGCCAGCAGCTTAGGCGGGACTAGGCGAGGTGAGCAGTTCTTC.

As to this clone: Other DNA sequences in the sample encode the same CDR3. The gene calls are TRBV7-3 and TRBJ1-1; D not resolved. The CDR3 is made up of 13 amino acids. V was shortened by 4 bases and J by 0 bases, with 6 bases between the two germline ends. Germline CDR1 is SGHTA and CDR2 is FQGTGA. The CDR3 bases are TGTGCCAGCAGCTCGCAGGTGAACACTGAAGCTTTCTTT. Translation: CASSSQVNTEAFF.

This clone came up a few times. V gene TRBV30 combines with J gene TRBJ1-1, with 10 bases aligning to TRBD1. Trimming cost V 3 bases and J 4 bases; bases outside gene matches: 20. CDR3 size: 19 residues. Germline V CDR1 and CDR2: GTSNPN, SVGIG (reference sequence). In DNA form, the CDR3 reads TGTGCCTGGAGGACCCCCGATTGGGACAGGGGATTAGGATTCACTGAAGCTTTCTTT. Amino acid sequence: CAWRTPDWDRGLGFTEAFF.

Details on this clone: At the DNA level, this CDR3 is encoded by other sequences in the same sample as well. The rearrangement joins TRBV21-1 to TRBJ2-4; the table gives TRBD1 as D, unverified against the DNA. TRBV21-1 is deemed a pseudogene. This CDR3 spans 15 amino acids. CDR3 region: CASSKVGTEKNIQYF. The CDR3 bases are TGTGCCAGCAGCAAAGTAGGAACAGAGAAAAACATTCAGTACTTC.

The rearrangement links TRBV4-1 to TRBJ1-3; maybe TRBD1 (5 bases). Germline lookup yields CDR1 MGHRA and CDR2 YSYEKL. CDR3 size: 15 residues. V was cut by 2 bases and J by 2 bases, with 10 bases left in between. The CDR3 spells CASSQFQGTGNTIYF. DNA for the CDR3: TGCGCCAGCAGCCAATTCCAGGGAACTGGAAACACCATATATTTT.

The chain is built from TRBV5-1 and TRBJ2-3; 10 bases match TRBD2. CDR3 length equals 17 residues. Germline V lookup: CDR1 SGHRS, CDR2 YFSETQ. Unmatched junction bases numbered 16, after V lost 4 bases and J lost 8 bases. CDR3: CASSPNVASGSSVTQYF. CDR3 in DNA: TGCGCCAGCAGCCCAAACGTGGCTAGCGGGAGTTCGGTTACGCAGTATTTT.

The chain has TRBV5-6 and TRBJ2-3, with 12 bases matching TRBD2. This CDR3 region has 16 residues. The junction had 2 bases not matched to a gene; V was cut back by 0 bases and J by 3 bases. Germline loops: CDR1 SGHDT, CDR2 YYEEEE. Here the CDR3 DNA reads TGTGCCAGCAGCTTGGAACTAGCGGGAGGTACAGATACGCAGTATTTT. Translation gives CASSLELAGGTDTQYF. The whole variable domain, filled in from reference TRBV5-6 and TRBJ2-3, reads DAGVTQSPTHLIKTRGQQVTLRCSPKSGHDTVSWYQQALGQGPQFIFQYYEEEERQRGNFPDRFSGHQFPNYSSELNVNALLLGDSALYLCASSLELAGGTDTQYFGPGTRLTVL.

The chain couples TRBV28 to TRBJ1-2; 11 nucleotides match TRBD1. CDR1 and CDR2 (germline): MDHEN, SYDVKM. There are 15 residues in the CDR3. V shed 5 bases and J 7 bases; nucleotides not matched to a gene: 9. Written as DNA, the CDR3 is TGTGCCAGCAGTCCCCAGGACAGGGGGCTCCGTGGCTACACCTTC. As protein: CASSPQDRGLRGYTF.

With respect to this clone: One end of the junction does not line up with germline, which may come from a read error. The rearrangement links TRBV6-6 to TRBJ1-1; possible D gene TRBD1, 6 bases. Germline CDR1 and CDR2: MNHNY and SVGAGI (reference sequence). The CDR3 length is 14 residues. The CDR3 DNA follows: TGTGCCATCAGTGCCCAGGGGAGGGACACTGAAGCTTTCTTT. Its protein product is CAISAQGRDTEAFF.

This clone was seen a few times. V gene TRBV5-1 combines with J gene TRBJ2-6; D is perhaps TRBD1 (7 bases). Trimming cost V 3 bases and J 4 bases, with 14 bases left between them. The germline CDR1 and CDR2 sequences are SGHRS and YFSETQ. The CDR3 runs 16 residues. The CDR3 protein is CASSSTTGRGANVLTF. The CDR3 nucleotides are TGCGCCAGCAGCTCTACGACAGGGAGGGGGGCCAACGTCCTGACTTTC.

This clone was counted a few times. J is TRBJ2-3 and V is TRBV9, with 13 bases lining up with TRBD2. Germline trimming cut 3 bases from V and 5 bases from J; bases unmatched to any gene: 9. The CDR3 runs to 17 residues. The germline CDR1 and CDR2 sequences are SGDLS and YYNGEE. The CDR3 loop reads CASSARTSGGLRDTQYF. DNA of the CDR3: TGTGCCAGCAGCGCGCGGACTAGCGGGGGCCTCAGAGATACGCAGTATTTT.

This sequence joins TRBV19 and TRBJ2-7; tentatively, D is TRBD2 (6 bases). The germline gives CDR1 LNHDA, CDR2 SQIVND (reference sequence). With 6 bases removed from V and 2 bases from J, the gap between germline ends came to 14 bases. The CDR3 spans 14 residues. As DNA, the CDR3 is TGTGCCAGTAGCCACCAAGGAGGGGCCTACGAGCAGTACTTC. Amino acids: CASSHQGGAYEQYF. Complete variable domain (other parts from reference TRBV19 and TRBJ2-7): DGGITQSPKYLFRKEGQNVTLSCEQNLNHDAMYWYRQDPGQGLRLIYYSQIVNDFQKGDIAEGYSVSREKKESFPLTVTSAQKNPTAFYLCASSHQGGAYEQYFGPGTRLTVT.

This chain connects TRBV29-1 to TRBJ1-1; TRBD1 matches 7 bases. The CDR3 length is 13 residues. Trimming took 5 bases from V and 2 from J; bases not matched to a gene: 5. In germline, CDR1 is SQVTM, CDR2 ANQGSEA. CDR3 amino acids: CSVTRGVNTEAFF. The CDR3 DNA is TGCAGCGTTACCAGGGGGGTTAACACTGAAGCTTTCTTT.